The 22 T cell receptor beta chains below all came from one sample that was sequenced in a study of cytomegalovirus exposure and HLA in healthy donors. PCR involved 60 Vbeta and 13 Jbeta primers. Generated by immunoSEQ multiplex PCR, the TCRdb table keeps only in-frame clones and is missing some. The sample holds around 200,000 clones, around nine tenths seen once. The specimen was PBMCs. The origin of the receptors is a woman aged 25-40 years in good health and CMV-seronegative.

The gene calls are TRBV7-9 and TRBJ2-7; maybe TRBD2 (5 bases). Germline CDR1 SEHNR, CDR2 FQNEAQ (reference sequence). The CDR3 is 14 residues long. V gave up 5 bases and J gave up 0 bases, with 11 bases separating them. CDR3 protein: CASSHPRDSYEQYF. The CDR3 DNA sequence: TGTGCCAGCAGCCACCCGAGGGACTCCTACGAGCAGTACTTC.

The DNA for the CDR3 is TGTGCCTGGACGAAGCGTGGGACAGGGGCCTACAATGAGCAGTTCTTC. Its translation: CAWTKRGTGAYNEQFF. The J gene is TRBJ2-1, the V gene TRBV30; 10 bases agree with TRBD1. Germline V gene sequence: CDR1 GTSNPN, CDR2 SVGIG (reference sequence). The junction had 8 bases not matched to a gene; V was cut back by 4 bases and J by 2 bases. This CDR3 contains 16 residues.

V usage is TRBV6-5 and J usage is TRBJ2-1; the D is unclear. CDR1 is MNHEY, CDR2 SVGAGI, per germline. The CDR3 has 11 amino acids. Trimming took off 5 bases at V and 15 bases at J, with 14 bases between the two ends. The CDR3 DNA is TGTGCCAGCAGTGAAGTTAACTATGCGTTCTTC. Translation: CASSEVNYAFF.

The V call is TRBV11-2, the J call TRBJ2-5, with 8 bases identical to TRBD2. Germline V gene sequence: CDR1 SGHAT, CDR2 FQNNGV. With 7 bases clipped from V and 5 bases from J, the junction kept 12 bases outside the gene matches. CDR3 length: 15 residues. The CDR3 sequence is CASTWEAGVGETQYF. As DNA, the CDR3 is TGTGCCAGCACTTGGGAAGCGGGAGTCGGGGAGACCCAGTACTTC.

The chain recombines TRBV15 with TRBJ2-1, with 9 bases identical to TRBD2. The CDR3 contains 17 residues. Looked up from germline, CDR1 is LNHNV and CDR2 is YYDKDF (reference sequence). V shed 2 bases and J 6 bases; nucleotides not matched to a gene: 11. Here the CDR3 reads CATSRSPTGTSSNEQFF. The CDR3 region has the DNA TGTGCCACCAGCAGATCCCCCACCGGGACTAGCAGCAATGAGCAGTTCTTC.

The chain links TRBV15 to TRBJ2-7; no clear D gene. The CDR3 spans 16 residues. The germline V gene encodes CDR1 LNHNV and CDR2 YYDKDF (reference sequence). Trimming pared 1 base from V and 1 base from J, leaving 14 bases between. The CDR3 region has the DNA TGTGCCACCAGCAGAGGTGGCGGAAACTATTCCTACGAGCAGTACTTC. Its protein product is CATSRGGGNYSYEQYF.

The CDR3 is CATSSQRGTKNIQYF. In nucleotides, the CDR3 is TGTGCCACCAGCAGCCAAAGGGGGACCAAAAACATTCAGTACTTC. This chain links TRBV15 with TRBJ2-4; maybe TRBD1 (6 bases). Germline V gives CDR1 LNHNV, CDR2 YYDKDF (reference sequence). This CDR3 spans 15 amino acids. The V end was cut by 3 bases, the J end by 2 bases, with 11 bases between.

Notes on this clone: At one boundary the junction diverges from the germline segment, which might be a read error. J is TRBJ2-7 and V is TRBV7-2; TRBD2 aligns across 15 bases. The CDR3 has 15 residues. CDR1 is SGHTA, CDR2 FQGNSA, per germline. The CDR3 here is CASSSTGLAGGEQCF. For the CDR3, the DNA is TGTGCCAGCAGCTCCACGGGACTAGCGGGGGGTGAGCAGTGCTTC.

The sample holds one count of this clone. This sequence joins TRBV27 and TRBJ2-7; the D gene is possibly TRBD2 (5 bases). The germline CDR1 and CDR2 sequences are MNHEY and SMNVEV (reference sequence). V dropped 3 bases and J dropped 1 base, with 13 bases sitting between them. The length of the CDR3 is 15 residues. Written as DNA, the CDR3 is TGTGCCAGCAGTTTTCGTCTAGCAGCGTCCTACGAGCAGTACTTC. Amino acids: CASSFRLAASYEQYF.

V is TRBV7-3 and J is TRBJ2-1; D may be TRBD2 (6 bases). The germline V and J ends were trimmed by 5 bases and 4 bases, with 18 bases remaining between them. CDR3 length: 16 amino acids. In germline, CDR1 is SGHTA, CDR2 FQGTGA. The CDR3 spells CASSPGSGVGYNEQFF. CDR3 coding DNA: TGTGCCAGCAGCCCCGGTAGCGGAGTCGGGTACAATGAGCAGTTCTTC.

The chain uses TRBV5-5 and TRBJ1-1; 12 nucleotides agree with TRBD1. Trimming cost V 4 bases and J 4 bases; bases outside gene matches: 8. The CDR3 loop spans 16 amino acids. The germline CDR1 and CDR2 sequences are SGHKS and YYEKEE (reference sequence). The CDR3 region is CASSGGTGGLGTEAFF. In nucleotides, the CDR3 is TGTGCCAGCAGCGGCGGGACAGGGGGCCTGGGCACTGAAGCTTTCTTT.

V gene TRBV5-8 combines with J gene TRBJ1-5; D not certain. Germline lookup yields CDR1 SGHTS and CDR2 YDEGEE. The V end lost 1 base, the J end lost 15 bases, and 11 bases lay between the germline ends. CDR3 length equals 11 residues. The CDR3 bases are TGTGCCAGCAGCTTGACGGAGCCACCGCATTTT. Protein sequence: CASSLTEPPHF.

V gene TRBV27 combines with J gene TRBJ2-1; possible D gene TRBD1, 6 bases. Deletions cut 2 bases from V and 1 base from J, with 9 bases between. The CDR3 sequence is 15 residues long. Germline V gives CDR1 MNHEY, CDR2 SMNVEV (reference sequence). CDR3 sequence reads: CASSLQGRSYNEQFF. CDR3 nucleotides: TGTGCCAGCAGTTTACAGGGGAGATCCTACAATGAGCAGTTCTTC.

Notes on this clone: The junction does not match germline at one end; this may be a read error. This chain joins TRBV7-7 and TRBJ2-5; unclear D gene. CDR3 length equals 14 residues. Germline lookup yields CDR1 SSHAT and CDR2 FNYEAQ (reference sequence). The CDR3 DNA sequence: TGTGCTAGCACTCCTCTATCCCGACAAGAGACCCAGTACTTC. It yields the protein CASTPLSRQETQYF.

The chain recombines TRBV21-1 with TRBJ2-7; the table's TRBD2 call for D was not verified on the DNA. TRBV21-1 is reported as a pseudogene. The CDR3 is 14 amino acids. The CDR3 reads CASSKGSGFYEQYF. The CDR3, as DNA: TGTGCCAGCAGCAAAGGGAGCGGGTTCTACGAGCAGTACTTC.

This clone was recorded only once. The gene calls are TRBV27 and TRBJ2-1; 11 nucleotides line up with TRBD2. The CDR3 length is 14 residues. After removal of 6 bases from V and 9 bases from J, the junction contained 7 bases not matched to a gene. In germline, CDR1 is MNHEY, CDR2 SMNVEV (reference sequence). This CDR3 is CASSPGLAVGEQFF. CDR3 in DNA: TGTGCCAGCAGCCCGGGACTAGCGGTTGGTGAGCAGTTCTTC.

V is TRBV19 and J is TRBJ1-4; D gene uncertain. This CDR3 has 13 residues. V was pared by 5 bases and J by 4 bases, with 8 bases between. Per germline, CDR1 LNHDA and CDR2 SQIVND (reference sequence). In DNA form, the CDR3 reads TGTGCCAGTAGTTTACGGGGTAATGAAAAACTGTTTTTT. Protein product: CASSLRGNEKLFF.

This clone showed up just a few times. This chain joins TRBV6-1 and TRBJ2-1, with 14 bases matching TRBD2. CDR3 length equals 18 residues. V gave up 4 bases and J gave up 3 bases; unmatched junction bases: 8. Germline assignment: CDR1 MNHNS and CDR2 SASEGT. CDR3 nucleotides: TGTGCCAGCAGTGCTATGGGACTAGCGGGGGCGGACTACAATGAGCAGTTCTTC. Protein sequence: CASSAMGLAGADYNEQFF.

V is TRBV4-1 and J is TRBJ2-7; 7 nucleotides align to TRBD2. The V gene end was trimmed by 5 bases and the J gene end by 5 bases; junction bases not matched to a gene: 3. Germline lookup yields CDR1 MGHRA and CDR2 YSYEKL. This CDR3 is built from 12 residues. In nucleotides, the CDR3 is TGCGCCAGCAGCGACACTAGCGACGAGCAGTACTTC. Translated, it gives CASSDTSDEQYF.

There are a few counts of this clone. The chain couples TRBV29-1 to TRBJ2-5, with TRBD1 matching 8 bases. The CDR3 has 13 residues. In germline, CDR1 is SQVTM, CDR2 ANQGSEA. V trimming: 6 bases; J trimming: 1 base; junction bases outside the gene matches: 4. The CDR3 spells CSVGTGAQETQYF. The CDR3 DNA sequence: TGCAGCGTGGGGACAGGTGCCCAAGAGACCCAGTACTTC.

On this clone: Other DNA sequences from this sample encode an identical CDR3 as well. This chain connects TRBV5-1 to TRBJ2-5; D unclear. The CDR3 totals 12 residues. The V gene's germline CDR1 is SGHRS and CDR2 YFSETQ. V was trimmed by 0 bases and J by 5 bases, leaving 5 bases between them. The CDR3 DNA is TGCGCCAGCAGCTTGGCCGGGGAGACCCAGTACTTC. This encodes CASSLAGETQYF.

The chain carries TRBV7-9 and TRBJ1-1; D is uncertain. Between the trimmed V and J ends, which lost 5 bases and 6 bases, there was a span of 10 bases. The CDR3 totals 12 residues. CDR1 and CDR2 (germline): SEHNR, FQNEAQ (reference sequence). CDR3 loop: CASSLLQPEAFF. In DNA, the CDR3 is TGTGCCAGCAGCCTGCTACAGCCTGAAGCTTTCTTT.